These 27 T cell receptor beta chains came from one sample sequenced in a study of blood T cells in healthy people across ages. For the second PCR, which ran for roughly 7 to 11 cycles, a sample-barcoded 5' primer and a J-beta primer mix were used. Each CDR3 protein is one row after TCRdb ran MiXCR on the 5' RACE reads. The sample holds approximately 800,000 distinct CDR3 sequences, 45% to 70% seen once. The sample was blood. Receptors were obtained from a middle-aged man in good health.

This clonotype has a handful of counts. The gene calls are TRBV12-3 or TRBV12-4 and TRBJ2-7, with a possible D match to TRBD2 (7 bases). V lost 6 bases and J lost 5, with 26 bases in between. This CDR3 has 17 amino acids. For the CDR3, the DNA is TGTGCCAGCAGCCCCAGTGAGGGAATAGGGGGGGCCCACGAGCAGTACTTC. Protein: CASSPSEGIGGAHEQYF.

The chain employs TRBV24-1 and TRBJ2-5; D uncertain. Trimming took 2 bases from V and 5 from J, leaving 17 bases between them. The CDR3 extends over 16 amino acids. Germline CDR1 reads KGHDR; CDR2 reads SFDVKD. The CDR3 DNA follows: TGTGCCACCAGTGATTCTACGTCCGGGCCTCGGGAGACCCAGTACTTC. Its protein is CATSDSTSGPRETQYF.

This chain joins TRBV5-1 and TRBJ2-1; 8 bases agree with TRBD2. CDR3 length: 16 amino acids. Germline V gene sequence: CDR1 SGHRS, CDR2 YFSETQ. V lost 4 bases, J lost 6 bases, and 12 bases stayed unmatched. The CDR3, as DNA: TGCGCCAGCAGCCCCGGTGGGACTAGGATCCTCAATGAGCAGTTCTTC. Translating gives CASSPGGTRILNEQFF.

V gene TRBV29-1 combines with J gene TRBJ1-2, with a possible D match to TRBD1 (5 bases). CDR1 is SQVTM and CDR2 is ANQGSEA in the germline V gene. The V end lost 1 base, the J end lost 10 bases, and 10 bases lay between the germline ends. The CDR3 is 11 amino acids. The CDR3 sequence is CSVEGGHAYTF. CDR3 bases: TGCAGCGTTGAAGGAGGACACGCCTACACCTTC.

This clonotype was found a few times. The rearrangement uses TRBV4-3 and TRBJ2-1; the D gene is possibly TRBD2 (6 bases). Germline CDR1 reads LGHNA; CDR2 reads YSLEER. This CDR3 is built from 20 residues. Trimming took off 0 bases at V and 6 bases at J, with 27 bases between the two ends. CDR3 sequence reads: CASSQDPPAGRNPASNEQFF. The CDR3 DNA reads TGCGCCAGCAGCCAAGATCCTCCCGCGGGGCGAAACCCCGCGAGCAATGAGCAGTTCTTC.

This chain uses TRBV5-1 with TRBJ2-7, with unresolved D. The length of the CDR3 is 14 residues. In germline, CDR1 is SGHRS, CDR2 YFSETQ. Trimming removed 4 bases from V and 5 bases from J, with 16 bases in between. The CDR3: CASSPGPNLDEQYF. CDR3 nucleotide sequence: TGCGCCAGCAGCCCCGGACCAAACCTAGACGAGCAGTACTTC.

In this sample, this clonotype turned up once. An end of the junction does not agree with germline; a read error may underlie this. This chain connects TRBV7-7 to TRBJ2-3; no clear D. Germline V gives CDR1 SSHAT, CDR2 FNYEAQ (reference sequence). The CDR3 has 16 residues. The CDR3 is CASSLSSLRNTETQYF. The DNA for the CDR3 is TGTGCCAGCAGCTTATCATCTCTACGGAACACAGAAACGCAGTATTTT.

This clonotype has just one count. This rearrangement joins TRBV7-2 to TRBJ2-1, with 7 nucleotides matching TRBD2. The CDR3 runs to 14 residues. The germline gives CDR1 SGHTA, CDR2 FQGNSA. The junction had 14 bases not matched to a gene; V was cut back by 5 bases and J by 13 bases. CDR3 DNA: TGTGCCAGCAGCCCAGCGCGCGGGAGAGAGACCCAGTTCTTC. Translation gives CASSPARGRETQFF. The full variable domain, completed using reference TRBV7-2 and TRBJ2-1, is GAGVSQSPSNKVTEKGKDVELRCDPISGHTALYWYRQSLGQGLEFLIYFQGNSAPDKSGLPSDRFSAERTGGSVSTLTIQRTQQEDSAVYLCASSPARGRETQFFGPGTRLTVL.

The gene calls are TRBV6-5 and TRBJ1-1, with 11 bases that match TRBD1. CDR3 length: 13 amino acids. Trimming cost V 4 bases and J 12 bases; bases outside gene matches: 7. The germline CDR1 and CDR2 sequences are MNHEY and SVGAGI. The CDR3 is CASSFGTGGVTFF. The CDR3 region has the DNA TGTGCCAGCAGTTTCGGGACAGGGGGTGTAACTTTCTTT.

This clonotype was seen more than once but under ten times. J is TRBJ2-7 and V is TRBV6-2 or TRBV6-3, with TRBD2 identical over 14 bases. J was trimmed by 3 bases and V by 6 bases; bases with no gene match: 16. The length of the CDR3 is 19 residues. Germline-derived CDR1 and CDR2 are MNHEY and SVGEGT. CDR3 sequence: CASRPLQRTSGRSVYEQYF. In nucleotides, the CDR3 is TGTGCCAGCAGGCCTCTGCAAAGGACTAGCGGGAGGAGTGTCTACGAGCAGTACTTC.

This clonotype was recorded many times. The rearrangement joins TRBV7-2 to TRBJ2-7, with TRBD2 matching over 9 bases. This CDR3 comprises 14 residues. CDR1 is SGHTA, CDR2 FQGNSA, per germline. Germline trimming cut 5 bases from V and 6 bases from J; bases unmatched to any gene: 8. The CDR3 sequence is CASSRGGRALEQYF. The CDR3 bases are TGTGCCAGCAGCCGGGGCGGGAGGGCCCTCGAGCAGTACTTC.

Regarding this clonotype: A read error may account for a junction end that differs from germline. The V gene is TRBV7-3, the J gene TRBJ2-1; 7 bases match TRBD2. The germline gives CDR1 SGHTA, CDR2 FQGTGA. CDR3 length: 14 amino acids. Written as DNA, the CDR3 is TGTGCCAGCAGCTTAGATCTGGGGGGGAATGGGCAGTTCTTC. This sequence encodes CASSLDLGGNGQFF.

The V and J genes are TRBV2 and TRBJ2-7; D gene unclear. V was cut by 6 bases and J by 6 bases, with 18 bases left in between. Germline V gene sequence: CDR1 SNHLY, CDR2 FYNNEI. CDR3 size: 14 residues. CDR3: CASRSQPNTLEQYF. The CDR3 DNA sequence: TGTGCCAGCAGGTCGCAGCCGAATACCCTCGAGCAGTACTTC.

This clonotype was counted between two and nine times. The gene calls are TRBV5-1 and TRBJ2-1; 8 bases line up with TRBD2. The CDR3 spans 16 residues. With V trimmed by 0 bases and J by 8 bases, 10 bases remained unmatched. From germline, CDR1 is SGHRS and CDR2 YFSETQ. The DNA for the CDR3 is TGCGCCAGCAGCTTGGATCGCGGGAGGATAGTCGATGAGCAGTTCTTC. Amino acids: CASSLDRGRIVDEQFF.

The chain combines TRBV20-1 with TRBJ2-3; D is unclear. Per germline, CDR1 DFQATT and CDR2 SNEGSKA (reference sequence). V shed 0 bases and J shed 2 bases, with 6 bases lying between them. The CDR3 totals 13 residues. The CDR3, as DNA: TGCAGTGCTAGAGAGCCTGTCACAGATACGCAGTATTTT. Translation gives CSAREPVTDTQYF.

This clonotype has more than one count but fewer than ten. The rearrangement uses TRBV29-1 and TRBJ1-2; a possible D gene is TRBD1 (6 bases). Germline V CDR1 and CDR2: SQVTM, ANQGSEA. The V gene lost 7 bases and the J gene lost 3 bases, with 15 bases spanning the gap. There are 13 residues in the CDR3. In DNA, the CDR3 is TGCAGCGCCCTAGAGGGGGACCACTATGGCTACACCTTC. Its translation is CSALEGDHYGYTF.

The CDR3 DNA sequence: TGTGCCAGCAGTTTATTACCACAGGCCTCCTCTGGGGCCAACGTCCTGACTTTC. Translation gives CASSLLPQASSGANVLTF. The rearrangement joins TRBV27 to TRBJ2-6; D may be TRBD1 (5 bases). The CDR3 has 18 amino acids. The germline CDR1 and CDR2 sequences are MNHEY and SMNVEV (reference sequence). The V gene lost 1 base and the J gene lost 0 bases, with 13 bases spanning the gap.

The chain recombines TRBV6-2 or TRBV6-3 with TRBJ1-5; D is possibly TRBD1 (5 bases). The length of the CDR3 is 15 residues. Germline CDR1 and CDR2: MNHEY and SVGEGT. V was pared by 6 bases and J by 4 bases, with 16 bases between. CDR3 protein: CASSPWGTGNQPQHF. CDR3 coding DNA: TGTGCCAGCAGCCCCTGGGGGACGGGGAATCAGCCCCAGCATTTT.

The CDR3 DNA reads as TGTGCCAGCAGCCCACGGCGGATCAAGGGCTCCTACGAGCAGTACTTC. Its translation is CASSPRRIKGSYEQYF. The rearrangement joins TRBV9 to TRBJ2-7; D remains ambiguous. V shed 4 bases and J shed 0 bases, with 17 bases lying between them. Germline V gene sequence: CDR1 SGDLS, CDR2 YYNGEE. This CDR3 spans 16 amino acids.

To note about this clonotype: A single base separates this from a much larger clone, so it may be a read error. J is TRBJ1-2 and V is TRBV9; 7 bases map to TRBD1. CDR1 SGDLS and CDR2 YYNGEE come from the germline V gene. This CDR3 contains 13 residues. CDR3 DNA: TGTACCAGCAGCGTGGGACAGCTCTATGGCTACACCTTC. It translates to CTSSVGQLYGYTF.

The genes are TRBV7-3 and TRBJ2-1; TRBD2 matches 14 bases. With 6 bases clipped from V and 7 bases from J, the junction kept 11 bases outside the gene matches. Germline V gene sequence: CDR1 SGHTA, CDR2 FQGTGA. The CDR3 has 17 amino acids. The CDR3 loop reads CASSMTSGRASGNEQFF. The CDR3 coding sequence is TGTGCCAGCAGTATGACTAGCGGGAGGGCCTCGGGTAATGAGCAGTTCTTC.

This CDR3 is CASSVLAGAHNEQYF. As DNA, the CDR3 is TGTGCCAGCTCCGTACTAGCGGGAGCGCACAATGAGCAGTACTTC. The chain uses TRBV7-2 and TRBJ2-1, with 11 bases fitting TRBD2. Matching the DNA end better, TRBJ2-7 makes the J call doubtful. CDR1 and CDR2 from the germline V gene are SGHTA and FQGNSA. There are 15 residues in the CDR3.

The chain is built from TRBV20-1 and TRBJ2-1, with 13 bases fitting TRBD2. The CDR3 covers 16 residues. V trimming: 0 bases; J trimming: 7 bases; junction bases outside the gene matches: 6. The germline gives CDR1 DFQATT, CDR2 SNEGSKA (reference sequence). The CDR3, as DNA: TGCAGTGCTAGAGAACAACTAGCGGGGGGGAGAAATGAGCAGTTCTTC. Its protein is CSAREQLAGGRNEQFF.

Comment on this clonotype: A much larger clone lies a single base off, so this may be a read error. The rearrangement joins TRBV6-1 to TRBJ1-2; D unclear. CDR3 size: 15 residues. Germline V lookup: CDR1 MNHNS, CDR2 SASEGT. With 4 bases removed from V and 7 bases from J, the gap between germline ends came to 19 bases. CDR3 sequence (DNA): TGTGCCAGCAGTGCGGGCAGCCTCAGGAGGGTTGGCTACACCTTC. It codes for CASSAGSLRRVGYTF.

The rearrangement uses TRBV29-1 and TRBJ2-2; D is uncertain. The CDR3 sequence is 13 residues long. The germline gives CDR1 SQVTM, CDR2 ANQGSEA. V was cut by 7 bases and J by 5 bases, with 14 bases left in between. The CDR3 nucleotides are TGCAGCGGTTTGCAGCCGGCTACCGGGGAGCTGTTTTTT. The encoded protein is CSGLQPATGELFF.

The J gene is TRBJ2-4, the V gene TRBV29-1, with D tentatively TRBD1 (6 bases). The CDR3 is made up of 18 amino acids. V lost 5 bases to trimming and J lost 0 bases, with 23 bases between them. Germline CDR1 is SQVTM and CDR2 is ANQGSEA. The CDR3 nucleotides read TGCAGCGTTAAAAGCGCGAGGCAGGGGATCCTAGCCAAAAACATTCAGTACTTC. Encoded protein: CSVKSARQGILAKNIQYF.

The CDR3, as DNA: TGTGCCAGCAGCTTGGAGACGGCTGGGTCTGAGCAGTACTTC. Its translation is CASSLETAGSEQYF. The chain employs TRBV5-5 and TRBJ2-5; no clear D gene. This CDR3 comprises 14 residues. V was clipped by 0 bases and J by 11 bases, with 17 bases between them. Germline V CDR1 and CDR2: SGHKS, YYEKEE (reference sequence). The variable domain in full, completed from reference TRBV5-5 and TRBJ2-5, reads DAGVTQSPTHLIKTRGQQVTLRCSPISGHKSVSWYQQVLGQGPQFIFQYYEKEERGRGNFPDRFSARQFPNYSSELNVNALLLGDSALYLCASSLETAGSEQYFGPGTRLLVL.